Listed here are 5 T cell receptor beta chains from one sample, sequenced in a study of shared clonotypes between healthy human individuals. Profiled with immunoSEQ multiplex PCR; TCRdb holds only in-frame clones, not every one. This sample carries about 1.1 million clones, approximately 80% of them seen once, and the ten largest clones take approximately 0.95%. The specimen sequenced was memory CD4+ T cells from PBMCs. The subset here: CD45RA-negative fraction. Every receptor here comes from a man younger than 35 in good health. Some clones in this sample may be carry-over from other donors' samples.

The V gene is TRBV4-3, the J gene TRBJ1-2; D uncertain. Trimming cost V 3 bases and J 5 bases, with 16 bases left between them. The germline CDR1 and CDR2 sequences are LGHNA and YSLEER. The CDR3 sequence is 15 residues long. CDR3 in DNA: TGCGCCAGCAGCCAGGCCGTCCTCGGTGGGTATGGCTACACCTTC. Amino acid sequence: CASSQAVLGGYGYTF.

J is TRBJ2-3 and V is TRBV5-1; no firm D call. V shed 4 bases and J shed 2 bases, with 8 bases lying between them. CDR1 is SGHRS and CDR2 is YFSETQ in the germline V gene. This CDR3 has 13 residues. The CDR3 spells CASSETITDTQYF. The CDR3 DNA reads as TGCGCCAGCAGCGAAACGATCACAGATACGCAGTATTTT.

This sequence joins TRBV29-1 and TRBJ2-3; D is possibly TRBD2 (5 bases). Per germline, CDR1 SQVTM and CDR2 ANQGSEA. V was trimmed by 4 bases and J by 4 bases, leaving 12 bases between them. The CDR3 covers 13 residues. The DNA of the CDR3 is TGCAGCGTTGCGATGGCGGGCCCAGATACGCAGTATTTT. Translated, it gives CSVAMAGPDTQYF.

The rearrangement links TRBV2 to TRBJ1-2; D ambiguous. The CDR3 has 12 residues. V was cut by 3 bases and J by 5 bases, with 7 bases left in between. The V gene's germline CDR1 is SNHLY and CDR2 FYNNEI. The CDR3 spells CASSDRVYGYTF. The CDR3 DNA reads as TGTGCCAGCAGTGATAGGGTTTATGGCTACACCTTC.

Details on this clone: Other DNA sequences in this sample translate to the same CDR3. The rearrangement joins TRBV6-1 to TRBJ2-5, with 7 bases identical to TRBD1. The V segment lost 4 bases and the J segment 4 bases; nucleotides outside the gene matches: 3. The CDR3 contains 13 residues. In germline, CDR1 is MNHNS, CDR2 SASEGT. CDR3 sequence: CASSGTGVETQYF. The CDR3, as DNA: TGTGCCAGCAGTGGAACAGGGGTAGAGACCCAGTACTTC.